This T cell receptor beta chain was sequenced during a study of circulating tumor DNA in untreated peripheral T-cell lymphoma (dated by TCRdb to the early 2020s). General conclusions and limits of the study: Tumor-specific clonotypes were identified in about three quarters of patients, from 85% to 90% of baseline tissues and about 67% of baseline serum samples.

The library came from the immunoSEQ multiplex PCR assay. The immuneACCESS repertoire file appears here via TCRdb, limited to in-frame rearrangements. These files lack a portion of the clones; in checked studies, under half of the deficit traces to unresolved V genes, and the cause of the others is not known. This sample gives 5,000 to 7,500 clones in total; 77% of them show up just once. The ten largest make up 28% of the sample. Relative to germline, V is 2 bases shorter and J is 3 bases shorter, with 15 bases between their ends. The germline V gene sets CDR1 to SGHNT and CDR2 to YENEEA. The CDR3 numbers 16 residues from cysteine through phenylalanine. Of the read, only the CDR3 DNA is kept; its 48 bases are in frame from base 1. A note on this clone: Its cognate antigen has yet to be identified. Per-base qualities were not stored, and no clone one base away is much larger.

To identify tumor-specific TCR clonotypes, tumor tissue taken at baseline, before any treatment, was sequenced. The study used next-generation sequencing of T-cell receptor sequences to monitor peripheral T-cell lymphoma patients receiving frontline treatment on a trial. This sequence was found in a human donor with peripheral T-cell lymphoma. Rearrangement joined TRBV11-3 to TRBJ2-3; the D gene could be either TRBD1 or TRBD2, each agreeing at 5 bases. The specimen was tumor tissue. The sequenced DNA is TGTGCCAGCAGCTTATCCACGGGGACGGAGACAGATACGCAGTATTTT. Translated, it gives CASSLSTGTETDTQYF.